The 20 T cell receptor beta chains below were found in one sample sequenced in a study of blood T cells in healthy people across ages. Then a second PCR, running about 6 to 12 cycles, was carried out with a sample-barcoded 5' primer and a J-beta primer mix. Each CDR3 protein gets one entry after TCRdb re-called the 5' RACE reads with MiXCR. This sample yields under 2,000,000 distinct CDR3 sequences, of which 40% to 55% are seen a single time; less than 2.5% belongs to the top ten. The sequenced material came from blood. These receptors originate from a woman in her thirties or forties in good health.

The J gene is TRBJ2-5, the V gene TRBV24-1, with a possible D match to TRBD2 (5 bases). Germline V lookup: CDR1 KGHDR, CDR2 SFDVKD. This CDR3 is built from 14 residues. V shed 4 bases and J shed 2 bases, with 10 bases lying between them. The CDR3 bases are TGTGCCACCAGTGAGGCTAGCTTTCAAGAGACCCAGTACTTC. It is translated as CATSEASFQETQYF.

This clonotype was detected once. The chain links TRBV7-2 to TRBJ2-1, with TRBD2 matching over 12 bases. The length of the CDR3 is 16 residues. The germline gives CDR1 SGHTA, CDR2 FQGNSA. V trimming: 5 bases; J trimming: 2 bases; junction bases outside the gene matches: 4. The CDR3 spells CASSPWTSGAYNEQFF. The DNA of the CDR3 is TGTGCCAGCAGCCCCTGGACTAGCGGGGCCTACAATGAGCAGTTCTTC.

This clonotype has only a few counts. J is TRBJ2-1 and V is TRBV7-2, with 8 bases identical to TRBD2. CDR3 length equals 11 residues. CDR1 and CDR2 (germline): SGHTA, FQGNSA. V was pared by 11 bases and J by 7 bases, with 4 bases of the junction left unmatched. CDR3 residues: CALRGANEQFF. In DNA, the CDR3 is TGTGCCTTGCGGGGGGCTAATGAGCAGTTCTTC.

CDR3 loop: CASSPGSGQSTDTQYF. The CDR3 DNA sequence: TGTGCCAGCAGCCCCGGATCCGGACAAAGCACAGATACGCAGTATTTT. The rearrangement joins TRBV7-6 to TRBJ2-3; weak D call: TRBD1 (5 bases). Germline V lookup: CDR1 SGHVS, CDR2 FNYEAQ. Trimming shortened V by 5 bases and J by 0 bases, and 15 bases separated the two germline ends. The CDR3 extends over 16 amino acids.

The table lists this clonotype with a few counts. The chain uses TRBV7-9 and TRBJ1-1; D is possibly TRBD1 (5 bases). The CDR3 consists of 15 residues. CDR1 SEHNR and CDR2 FQNEAQ come from the germline V gene (reference sequence). V was shortened by 1 base and J by 4 bases, with 13 bases between the two germline ends. The CDR3 DNA follows: TGTGCCAGCAGCTTAGGCGGGGCCCTGGGCACTGAAGCTTTCTTT. Amino acid sequence: CASSLGGALGTEAFF. Full variable domain (rest looked up from reference TRBV7-9 and TRBJ1-1): DTGVSQNPRHKITKRGQNVTFRCDPISEHNRLYWYRQTLGQGPEFLTYFQNEAQLEKSRLLSDRFSAERPKGSFSTLEIQRTEQGDSAMYLCASSLGGALGTEAFFGQGTRLTVV.

This sequence joins TRBV5-1 and TRBJ1-2; tentatively, D is TRBD1 (5 bases). Germline assignment: CDR1 SGHRS and CDR2 YFSETQ. The CDR3 extends over 14 amino acids. Deletions cut 4 bases from V and 1 base from J, with 11 bases between. CDR3 residues: CASSRPDSNYGYTF. CDR3 bases: TGCGCCAGCAGCAGACCTGACAGTAACTATGGCTACACCTTC.

The V and J genes are TRBV7-2 and TRBJ2-5; 7 nucleotides match TRBD2. The germline V gene encodes CDR1 SGHTA and CDR2 FQGNSA. The CDR3 sequence is 13 residues long. J lost 9 bases, V lost 6 bases, and 10 bases had no gene match. The CDR3 DNA reads TGTGCCAGCAGTAGAAGCGGGGTGGGGTCCCAGTACTTC. It specifies CASSRSGVGSQYF. Together with reference TRBV7-2 and TRBJ2-5, the CDR3 gives the full variable domain: GAGVSQSPSNKVTEKGKDVELRCDPISGHTALYWYRQSLGQGLEFLIYFQGNSAPDKSGLPSDRFSAERTGGSVSTLTIQRTQQEDSAVYLCASSRSGVGSQYFGPGTRLLVL.

This chain connects TRBV27 to TRBJ1-2; D may be TRBD1 (6 bases). Trimming took off 8 bases at V and 7 bases at J, with 11 bases between the two ends. Germline loops: CDR1 MNHEY, CDR2 SMNVEV (reference sequence). The CDR3 totals 11 residues. The CDR3 spells CASGQFVGYTF. CDR3 DNA sequence: TGTGCCAGCGGACAGTTCGTTGGCTACACCTTC.

V is TRBV2 and J is TRBJ2-1; D not resolved. This CDR3 contains 13 residues. Germline CDR1 is SNHLY and CDR2 is FYNNEI. The V gene lost 8 bases and the J gene lost 1 base, with 9 bases spanning the gap. The DNA for the CDR3 is TGTGCCAGCCTCGACGGATCCTACAATGAGCAGTTCTTC. It yields the protein CASLDGSYNEQFF.

The table lists this clonotype with a few counts. The chain employs TRBV6-2 or TRBV6-3 and TRBJ2-3; maybe TRBD2 (7 bases). The germline gives CDR1 MNHEY, CDR2 SVGEGT. This CDR3 spans 16 amino acids. The V gene lost 4 bases and the J gene lost 3 bases, with 17 bases spanning the gap. CDR3 in amino acids: CASSFSDRAGTDTQYF. The CDR3 DNA is TGTGCCAGCAGTTTTTCGGACAGAGCGGGAACAGATACGCAGTATTTT.

This clonotype was counted a few times. The chain couples TRBV2 to TRBJ2-3; D gene uncertain. CDR1 SNHLY and CDR2 FYNNEI come from the germline V gene. CDR3 size: 12 residues. The V end was cut by 2 bases, the J end by 4 bases, with 4 bases between. The CDR3 spells CASSESADTQYF. The CDR3 DNA reads TGTGCCAGCAGTGAATCTGCAGATACGCAGTATTTT.

On this clonotype itself: At one of its ends the junction is not consistent with the germline gene, which may arise from a read error. The CDR3 is CASGHLNRNTEAFF. In nucleotides, the CDR3 is TGCGCCAGCGGCCACCTGAATCGGAACACTGAAGCTTTCTTT. The chain combines TRBV4-3 with TRBJ1-1; D gene uncertain. From germline, CDR1 is LGHNA and CDR2 YSLEER. CDR3 length equals 14 residues.

The J gene is TRBJ2-1, the V gene TRBV6-5; 11 positions agree with TRBD2. The J call may be incorrect, as the DNA end agrees better with TRBJ2-7. This CDR3 spans 16 amino acids. The germline gives CDR1 MNHEY, CDR2 SVGAGI. This CDR3 is CASSPLGTSGYNEQYF. CDR3 in DNA: TGTGCCAGCAGTCCGCTCGGGACTAGCGGATACAATGAGCAGTACTTC.

The V and J genes are TRBV7-3 and TRBJ1-6, with 9 bases lining up with TRBD1. The V gene's germline CDR1 is SGHTA and CDR2 FQGTGA. The CDR3 runs 16 residues. The V gene end was trimmed by 2 bases and the J gene end by 9 bases; junction bases not matched to a gene: 8. In DNA, the CDR3 is TGTGCCAGCAGCTTAGGACCGGGACAGGGTTCTTCACCCCTCCACTTT. Amino acids: CASSLGPGQGSSPLHF.

The CDR3 sequence is CASSLSTDYEQYF. The DNA of the CDR3 is TGTGCCAGCAGTTTATCGACAGACTACGAGCAGTACTTC. This chain connects TRBV27 to TRBJ2-5; a possible D gene is TRBD1 (5 bases). Matching the DNA end better, TRBJ2-7 makes the J call doubtful. The CDR3 has 13 amino acids. Germline V gene sequence: CDR1 MNHEY, CDR2 SMNVEV (reference sequence).

CDR3: CATSRDPSGTLDTQYF. CDR3 in DNA: TGTGCCACCAGCAGAGACCCTAGCGGCACCCTTGATACGCAGTATTTT. V and J are TRBV15 and TRBJ2-3, with 7 bases fitting TRBD2. J was trimmed by 6 bases and V by 0 bases; bases with no gene match: 9. CDR3 length: 16 residues. CDR1 and CDR2 from the germline V gene are LNHNV and YYDKDF (reference sequence).

The V gene is TRBV5-1, the J gene TRBJ2-7, with 7 nucleotides matching TRBD1. Germline CDR1 SGHRS, CDR2 YFSETQ. Losses at the gene ends were 4 bases for V and 5 bases for J; bases not matched to a gene: 12. This CDR3 comprises 15 residues. CDR3 DNA: TGCGCCAGCAGCCCATCGACAGGGAGAAAGGACGAGCAGTACTTC. It is translated as CASSPSTGRKDEQYF.

This clonotype was seen more than once but under ten times. CDR3: CSVARQGSSYEQYF. The CDR3 DNA is TGCAGCGTTGCTAGGCAGGGCTCTTCCTACGAGCAGTACTTC. The chain combines TRBV29-1 with TRBJ2-7, with a weak D call TRBD1 (5 bases). Per the germline V gene, CDR1 is SQVTM and CDR2 is ANQGSEA. V lost 4 bases, J lost 1 base, and 14 bases lay in between. The CDR3 has 14 residues.

This clonotype was seen repeatedly, ten times or more. The CDR3 nucleotides are TGTGCCAGCAGTCTCCGGCCCGAGGGGTATAGCAATCAGCCCCAGCATTTT. Residues: CASSLRPEGYSNQPQHF. This chain uses TRBV6-6 with TRBJ1-5; a possible D gene is TRBD1 (5 bases). The CDR3 has 17 residues. Germline loops: CDR1 MNHNY, CDR2 SVGAGI (reference sequence). Trimming took 5 bases from V and 0 from J, leaving 17 bases between them.

The V gene is TRBV11-2, the J gene TRBJ2-5; D gene ambiguous. This CDR3 has 14 amino acids. Germline V gene sequence: CDR1 SGHAT, CDR2 FQNNGV. Trimming pared 4 bases from V and 2 bases from J, leaving 11 bases between. CDR3 nucleotide sequence: TGTGCCAGCAGCTCAACATACTATCAAGAGACCCAGTACTTC. Translated, it gives CASSSTYYQETQYF.